The rows below give T cell receptor beta chains drawn from one sample of a study of shared clonotypes between healthy human individuals. The protocol was immunoSEQ multiplex PCR, while the TCRdb copy is restricted to in-frame clones and leaves out a portion. This sample carries more than 850,000 clones, around 78% of them seen once, and the ten largest clones take about 0.52%. Sequencing was performed on memory CD4+ T cells from PBMCs. These receptors all stem from a young man in good health. Some clones in this sample may be carry-over from other donors' samples. Each CDR3 is given with its conserved first and last residue. Each record gives: CDR3 length, clone size, J gene, V gene, D gene, CDR3 DNA, CDR3 protein. A D gene is named only where the DNA matches it firmly. Size is stated for part of the rows, as once, few or many counts, or as a class when the clone is expanded.

13,many,TRBJ2-2,TRBV10-3,.,TGTGCCATCACCGGGCTACAGGGCGGGGAGCTGTTTTTT,CAITGLQGGELFF
14,once,TRBJ2-6,TRBV6-1,.,TGTGCCAGCGCGAGGGACTCTGGGGCCAACGTCCTGACTTTC,CASARDSGANVLTF
14,few,TRBJ2-7,TRBV4-2,.,TGTGCCAGCAGCCTCGGGACCGGTGCCTACGAGCAGTACTTC,CASSLGTGAYEQYF
14,.,TRBJ1-4,TRBV7-8,TRBD1,TGTGCCAGCAAAGAACAGGGGGTTAGTGAAAAACTGTTTTTT,CASKEQGVSEKLFF
12,.,TRBJ1-2,TRBV7-2,.,TGTGCCAGCAGCCCGGGAGGGTATGGCTACACCTTC,CASSPGGYGYTF
12,.,TRBJ1-5,TRBV28,.,TGTGCCAGCAGTTTGTCGGGTCAGCCCCAGCATTTT,CASSLSGQPQHF
17,.,TRBJ1-1,TRBV15,TRBD1,TGTGCCACCAGCACCGACAGGGGAGGGGACATGAACACTGAAGCTTTCTTT,CATSTDRGGDMNTEAFF
18,once,TRBJ2-3,TRBV19,TRBD1,TGTGCCAGTAGTATAGAATCAGGAACAGGGGGGTACACAGATACGCAGTATTTT,CASSIESGTGGYTDTQYF
15,.,TRBJ1-2,TRBV28,TRBD1,TGTGCCAGCAGTGCAACACAGATGACAGGGGGAGGCTACACCTTC,CASSATQMTGGGYTF
14,.,TRBJ1-5,TRBV2,.,TGTGCCAGCAGCCTGAACAGGGGCAATCAGCCCCAGCATTTT,CASSLNRGNQPQHF
13,.,TRBJ2-1,TRBV11-2,.,TGTGCCAGCAGCCCCGGGCACTACAATGAGCAGTTCTTC,CASSPGHYNEQFF
15,.,TRBJ1-1,TRBV7-9,.,TGTGCCAGCAGCTTCGGGGGTAGGGGGAACACTGAAGCTTTCTTT,CASSFGGRGNTEAFF
19,.,TRBJ2-7,TRBV12-2,.,TGTGCAAGTCGCGATAAAAGGAAGAATAACAACACATGTCTACGCGAGCAGTACTTC,CASRDKRKNNNTCLREQYF
13,many,TRBJ1-2,TRBV27,TRBD1,TGTGCCAGTTGGAGGGGGCAGCCATATGGCTACACCTTC,CASWRGQPYGYTF
16,.,TRBJ2-2,TRBV18,.,TGTGCCAGCTCACCACGCCAGGGGATGAACACCGGGGAGCTGTTTTTT,CASSPRQGMNTGELFF
16,.,TRBJ2-7,TRBV28,.,TGTGCCAGCTCGCCCTCGGGGGCATCACCTACCTACGAGCAGTACTTC,CASSPSGASPTYEQYF
15,.,TRBJ1-2,TRBV5-8,.,TGTGCCAGCAGCCCAGACCCGGGCCCCAACTATGGCTACACCTTC,CASSPDPGPNYGYTF
17,few,TRBJ1-3,TRBV2,.,TGTGCCAGCACTTTTACACCGATTGCCGCCTCTGGAAACACCATATATTTT,CASTFTPIAASGNTIYF
15,.,TRBJ2-7,TRBV6-1,TRBD1,TGTGCCAGCAGTGAAGCCGGGACAGGGCGATACGAGCAGTACTTC,CASSEAGTGRYEQYF
18,once,TRBJ2-6,TRBV4-2,TRBD1,TGTGCCAGCAGCCTCACTCCCCTAGACAGGGCTGGGGCCAACGTCCTGACTTTC,CASSLTPLDRAGANVLTF
15,.,TRBJ1-5,TRBV6-5,.,TGTGCCAGCAGTGGAAATACAGGGCCCGGGCAGCCCCAGCATTTT,CASSGNTGPGQPQHF
17,.,TRBJ2-5,TRBV11-2,TRBD2,TGTGCCAGCAGCTTAGGTTCTAGCGGGAGGGCCTCAGAGACCCAGTACTTC,CASSLGSSGRASETQYF
14,.,TRBJ1-2,TRBV5-5,.,TGTGCCAGCAGCTTGCAAGGGTATGTCGATGGCTACACCTTC,CASSLQGYVDGYTF
19,.,TRBJ2-3,TRBV28,.,TGTGCCAGCAGTTCCCCAGCTCCCGGGACACCGAGTTTCACAGATACGCAGTATTTT,CASSSPAPGTPSFTDTQYF
14,once,TRBJ1-1,TRBV7-2,TRBD1,TGTGCCAGCAGTTCCACAGGGGGGACCACTGAAGCTTTCTTT,CASSSTGGTTEAFF
15,.,TRBJ2-7,TRBV5-1,TRBD1,TGCGCCAGCAGCAAAGGGACAGGCGAGGCCTACGAGCAGTACTTC,CASSKGTGEAYEQYF
14,.,TRBJ2-3,TRBV11-2,.,TGTGCCAGCAGCTTCCGGGCCCTCCAAGATACGCAGTATTTT,CASSFRALQDTQYF
13,.,TRBJ2-1,TRBV19,TRBD2,TGTGCCAGTAGTATGAAAGCGGGAGCGATGGAGTTCTTC,CASSMKAGAMEFF
12,.,TRBJ2-7,TRBV6-1,.,TGTGCCAGCAGATCGAGCGCATACGAGCAGTACTTC,CASRSSAYEQYF
22,.,TRBJ2-3,TRBV6-7,TRBD1,TGTGCCAGCAGTCCCCCGGGGACAGGGGGCACCTACGCCCATTTTAGCACAGATACGCAGTATTTT,CASSPPGTGGTYAHFSTDTQYF
15,.,TRBJ2-5,TRBV5-8,TRBD1,TGTGCCAGCAGCTTGTCTGGACAGGGGGGGAAGACCCAGTACTTC,CASSLSGQGGKTQYF
16,.,TRBJ1-5,TRBV21-1,.,TGTGCCAGCATCCTAAAAACCCCAGGGTGCCATCAGCCCCAGCATTTT,CASILKTPGCHQPQHF
16,.,TRBJ2-2,TRBV9,.,TGTGCCAGCAGCGTAGTGGGTAGGGGGACAACCGGGGAGCTGTTTTTT,CASSVVGRGTTGELFF
14,.,TRBJ2-3,TRBV27,TRBD1,TGTGCCAGCAGGCCTGGACAGGTTGCAGATACGCAGTATTTT,CASRPGQVADTQYF
15,.,TRBJ1-3,TRBV28,.,TGTGCCATGAGTAAAGGAACAGGGTTTGGAAACACCATATATTTT,CAMSKGTGFGNTIYF
15,.,TRBJ1-5,TRBV6-1,.,TGTGCCAGCAGTGAAGCGTGGTGGGGTGATCAGCCCCAGCATTTT,CASSEAWWGDQPQHF
14,few,TRBJ2-1,TRBV19,.,TGTGCCAGTAGTAATGGGGGCTCCTACAATGAGCAGTTCTTC,CASSNGGSYNEQFF
14,.,TRBJ2-5,TRBV5-1,.,TGCGCCAGCAGCTTGTGGGGCCGGGGAGAGACCCAGTACTTC,CASSLWGRGETQYF
13,.,TRBJ1-4,TRBV5-8,.,TGTGCCAGCAGTTGGCAGGGCGAGGAAAAACTGTTTTTT,CASSWQGEEKLFF
13,.,TRBJ2-3,TRBV7-2,.,TGTGCCAGCAGCTTGACTTGGGCAGATACGCAGTATTTT,CASSLTWADTQYF
14,many,TRBJ1-1,TRBV5-6,.,TGTGCCAGCAGCTTGGCCCCGGGAAACACTGAAGCTTTCTTT,CASSLAPGNTEAFF
16,.,TRBJ1-5,TRBV28,TRBD1,TGTGCCAGCAGTTTACTTGACAGGGCAGGCAATCAGCCCCAGCATTTT,CASSLLDRAGNQPQHF
15,few,TRBJ1-2,TRBV28,.,TGTGCCAGCAGTTTAAGGTCGGGGGCGCCTAGGGGCTACACCTTC,CASSLRSGAPRGYTF
19,.,TRBJ2-2,TRBV7-9,TRBD2,TGTGCCAGCAGCTGGTACGGAATTGCGCGGGGGTCGAACACCGGGGAGCTGTTTTTT,CASSWYGIARGSNTGELFF